The 15 T cell receptor beta chains reported below all come from one sample, sequenced in a study of cytomegalovirus exposure and HLA in healthy donors (dated by TCRdb to about 2017). The library was built by means of the immunoSEQ multiplex PCR assay. For the multiplex PCR, a mixture combining 60 forward primers for TCR Vbeta segments and 13 reverse primers for TCR Jbeta segments was used. TCRdb mirrors the immuneACCESS table, restricted to in-frame sequences. Some clones are absent from its copies; in checked studies, under half trace to an unresolved V gene, and the reason for the others is unknown. This sample has 130,000 to 150,000 clones in its table, and around 75% of those were observed once. Jointly, the top ten make up 3.5% to 5% of the sample. Material for sequencing was PBMCs. The receptors originated from a man aged 55 to 69 in good health and CMV-seronegative.

The chain recombines TRBV19 with TRBJ2-1; D might be TRBD2 (6 bases). This CDR3 has 12 residues. The V end was cut by 7 bases, the J end by 4 bases, with 8 bases between. CDR1 LNHDA and CDR2 SQIVND come from the germline V gene (reference sequence). Here the CDR3 DNA reads TGTGCCAGTACTAGCGATTACAATGAGCAGTTCTTC. Its translation is CASTSDYNEQFF. Using reference TRBV19 and TRBJ2-1 for the parts outside the CDR3, the full variable domain is DGGITQSPKYLFRKEGQNVTLSCEQNLNHDAMYWYRQDPGQGLRLIYYSQIVNDFQKGDIAEGYSVSREKKESFPLTVTSAQKNPTAFYLCASTSDYNEQFFGPGTRLTVL.

V is TRBV5-1 and J is TRBJ2-1, with 7 positions matching TRBD1. This CDR3 has 13 amino acids. The V gene end was trimmed by 5 bases and the J gene end by 5 bases; junction bases not matched to a gene: 4. The germline gives CDR1 SGHRS, CDR2 YFSETQ. The CDR3 DNA is TGCGCCAGCAGTTACGGGACAGACAATGAGCAGTTCTTC. The encoded protein is CASSYGTDNEQFF. Looking up the rest from reference TRBV5-1 and TRBJ2-1 gives the full variable domain: KAGVTQTPRYLIKTRGQQVTLSCSPISGHRSVSWYQQTPGQGLQFLFEYFSETQRNKGNFPGRFSGRQFSNSRSEMNVSTLELGDSALYLCASSYGTDNEQFFGPGTRLTVL.

The rearrangement joins TRBV5-8 to TRBJ2-7; 13 nucleotides align to TRBD2. The CDR3 sequence is 18 residues long. Germline V lookup: CDR1 SGHTS, CDR2 YDEGEE. V shed 3 bases and J 2 bases; nucleotides not matched to a gene: 11. The CDR3 DNA is TGTGCCAGCAGCTATCGACTAGCGGGAGGCCGGACGGCCTACGAGCAGTACTTC. Translated, it gives CASSYRLAGGRTAYEQYF.

The chain links TRBV27 to TRBJ1-1; tentatively, D is TRBD1 (6 bases). CDR3 size: 13 residues. Trimming took off 2 bases at V and 4 bases at J, with 8 bases between the two ends. Germline CDR1 is MNHEY and CDR2 is SMNVEV (reference sequence). CDR3 residues: CASSLGGITEAFF. In nucleotides, the CDR3 is TGTGCCAGCAGTTTAGGGGGCATCACTGAAGCTTTCTTT.

The J gene is TRBJ2-3, the V gene TRBV19; D possibly corresponds to TRBD1 (6 bases). Trimming left V 3 bases short and J 2 bases short, with 9 bases between. Germline-derived CDR1 and CDR2 are LNHDA and SQIVND (reference sequence). There are 14 residues in the CDR3. The CDR3: CASSIGQSTDTQYF. The CDR3 nucleotides read TGTGCCAGTAGTATCGGACAGTCCACAGATACGCAGTATTTT.

This sequence joins TRBV5-1 and TRBJ2-5; possible D gene TRBD1, 6 bases. CDR3 size: 14 residues. Germline CDR1 SGHRS, CDR2 YFSETQ. V was cut by 2 bases and J by 5 bases, with 13 bases left in between. CDR3 residues: CASSFGTRRETQYF. CDR3 bases: TGCGCCAGCAGCTTCGGGACAAGGAGGGAGACCCAGTACTTC.

V and J are TRBV19 and TRBJ1-2; D possibly corresponds to TRBD1 (5 bases). The ends were cut back, 10 bases at V and 3 bases at J, with 21 bases in the middle. The CDR3 has 15 residues. Germline loops: CDR1 LNHDA, CDR2 SQIVND (reference sequence). CDR3 nucleotides: TGTGCCACAAGCGCTTTTCGACAGTATGACTATGGCTACACCTTC. Protein product: CATSAFRQYDYGYTF.

V and J are TRBV5-6 and TRBJ2-5, with 8 positions matching TRBD2. V shed 1 base and J 5 bases; nucleotides not matched to a gene: 10. The CDR3 is made up of 16 amino acids. Germline CDR1 is SGHDT and CDR2 is YYEEEE. This chain's CDR3 is CASSLWASGWGETQYF. The CDR3 DNA follows: TGTGCCAGCAGCTTGTGGGCTAGCGGGTGGGGGGAGACCCAGTACTTC.

The V and J genes are TRBV2 and TRBJ2-5; D not certain. Germline-derived CDR1 and CDR2 are SNHLY and FYNNEI. The CDR3 has 11 amino acids. Trimming pared 6 bases from V and 5 bases from J, leaving 7 bases between. This CDR3 reads CASRSLETQYF. CDR3 DNA sequence: TGTGCCAGCAGGAGCCTGGAGACCCAGTACTTC.

This clone showed up just a few times. The same CDR3 can be traced to other DNA sequences in this sample. The chain couples TRBV9 to TRBJ1-5; possibly TRBD1 for D (6 bases). Germline V gives CDR1 SGDLS, CDR2 YYNGEE. The CDR3 has 14 amino acids. Trimming left V 0 bases short and J 4 bases short, with 8 bases between. As DNA, the CDR3 is TGTGCCAGCAGCGTAGCAGGGGAGAATCAGCCCCAGCATTTT. This codes for CASSVAGENQPQHF.

The chain couples TRBV18 to TRBJ2-7; 8 nucleotides agree with TRBD1. The germline CDR1 and CDR2 sequences are KGHSH and LQKENI. The CDR3 consists of 19 residues. Germline trimming cut 1 base from V and 1 base from J; bases unmatched to any gene: 15. DNA of the CDR3: TGTGCCAGCTCACCACGGACAGGGAGTAACAGGGGCATGTCCTACGAGCAGTACTTC. Residues: CASSPRTGSNRGMSYEQYF.

CDR3: CASSLVPSAGNTIYF. The CDR3 DNA sequence: TGTGCCAGCAGCTTGGTCCCGAGTGCTGGAAACACCATATATTTT. This chain connects TRBV5-6 to TRBJ1-3; D not resolved. The germline CDR1 and CDR2 sequences are SGHDT and YYEEEE. The CDR3 length is 15 residues. V gave up 0 bases and J gave up 2 bases, with 9 bases separating them.

V and J are TRBV5-6 and TRBJ2-5; D is unclear. V dropped 1 base and J dropped 7 bases, with 8 bases sitting between them. The CDR3 is made up of 12 amino acids. The V gene's germline CDR1 is SGHDT and CDR2 YYEEEE. The CDR3 DNA follows: TGTGCCAGCAGCTTGTCCAGTTGGACCCAGTACTTC. Protein sequence: CASSLSSWTQYF. The full variable domain, with the rest looked up from reference TRBV5-6 and TRBJ2-5, is DAGVTQSPTHLIKTRGQQVTLRCSPKSGHDTVSWYQQALGQGPQFIFQYYEEEERQRGNFPDRFSGHQFPNYSSELNVNALLLGDSALYLCASSLSSWTQYFGPGTRLLVL.

In its sample, this clone was seen a few times. The chain has TRBV5-1 and TRBJ1-5; possible D gene TRBD1, 5 bases. CDR3 length: 14 residues. V was shortened by 0 bases and J by 5 bases, with 9 bases between the two germline ends. Looked up from germline, CDR1 is SGHRS and CDR2 is YFSETQ. The CDR3 DNA reads as TGCGCCAGCAGCTTGGAAGCAGGGTATCAGCCCCAGCATTTT. Protein product: CASSLEAGYQPQHF.

CDR3 amino acids: CASSYTTGDLGYTF. CDR3 DNA: TGTGCCAGCAGTTACACGACAGGGGACCTTGGCTACACCTTC. The chain joins TRBV6-5 to TRBJ1-2; 8 nucleotides match TRBD1. V trimming: 2 bases; J trimming: 7 bases; junction bases outside the gene matches: 6. There are 14 residues in the CDR3. CDR1 is MNHEY, CDR2 SVGAGI, per germline.